A selection of T cell receptor beta chains follows, all from one sample in a study of blood T cell repertoires in COVID-19. Libraries were prepared by immunoSEQ multiplex PCR; TCRdb keeps only in-frame clonotypes and omits some of them. The sample includes 200,000 to 250,000 clones, approximately 80% of them seen just once. Sequencing used PBMCs or T cells enriched from blood (not recorded which). The source is a woman aged 55-69 years who had recovered from COVID-19. CDR3s include the opening cysteine and the closing phenylalanine or tryptophan. D genes are given only for firm matches. Clone size appears in some rows only: once, few, many, or a class for an expanded clone.

v_call: TRBV13
d_call: TRBD2
clone_size: once
j_call: TRBJ2-6
cdr3_nt: TGTGCCAGCAGCTTCGGACTAGCGGAGGTCTCTGGGGCCAACGTCCTGACTTTC
cdr3_aa: CASSFGLAEVSGANVLTF

v_call: TRBV7-2
d_call: .
clone_size: once
j_call: TRBJ2-7
cdr3_nt: TGTGCCAGCAGCCTCATGCTGGGGGGTCTTCTTTACGAGCAGTACTTC
cdr3_aa: CASSLMLGGLLYEQYF

v_call: TRBV11-2
d_call: TRBD1
clone_size: .
j_call: TRBJ2-7
cdr3_nt: TGTGCCAGCAGCTTAGTACAGGGGGGTTACGAGCAGTACTTC
cdr3_aa: CASSLVQGGYEQYF

v_call: TRBV2
d_call: .
clone_size: .
j_call: TRBJ2-1
cdr3_nt: TGTGCCAGCAGGAAAGCGGGGCAGTTCTTC
cdr3_aa: CASRKAGQFF

v_call: TRBV11-3
d_call: .
clone_size: .
j_call: TRBJ2-5
cdr3_nt: TGTGCCAGCAGCTTGAGAAAGGGAGTCGGGGGAGAGACCCAGTACTTC
cdr3_aa: CASSLRKGVGGETQYF

v_call: TRBV13
d_call: TRBD1
clone_size: .
j_call: TRBJ1-1
cdr3_nt: TGTGCCAGCAGCTACAGGACAGGGGGCGGTGAAGCTTTCTTT
cdr3_aa: CASSYRTGGGEAFF

v_call: TRBV12-3/TRBV12-4
d_call: TRBD1
clone_size: .
j_call: TRBJ2-1
cdr3_nt: TGTGCCAGCAGCCCAGGGGGCGCAGATGAGCAGTTCTTC
cdr3_aa: CASSPGGADEQFF

v_call: TRBV6-5
d_call: .
clone_size: .
j_call: TRBJ2-1
cdr3_nt: TGTGCCAGCGGGTGGCCAGGTTTCAATGAGCAGTTCTTC
cdr3_aa: CASGWPGFNEQFF

v_call: TRBV4-2
d_call: .
clone_size: few
j_call: TRBJ1-1
cdr3_nt: TGTGCCAGCAGCCAAGATCCCTCAGGGGCGGGCACTGAAGCTTTCTTT
cdr3_aa: CASSQDPSGAGTEAFF

v_call: TRBV2
d_call: .
clone_size: .
j_call: TRBJ1-5
cdr3_nt: TGTGCCAGCAAAAGGGAGTTCGATCAGCCCCAGCATTTT
cdr3_aa: CASKREFDQPQHF

v_call: TRBV5-5
d_call: .
clone_size: once
j_call: TRBJ2-1
cdr3_nt: TGTGCCAGCAGCTTGGAGGAGAGCCTCAATGAGCAGTTCTTC
cdr3_aa: CASSLEESLNEQFF

v_call: TRBV6-4
d_call: .
clone_size: .
j_call: TRBJ2-5
cdr3_nt: TGTGCCAGCAGTGCCCAAGCCCAAGAGACCCAGTACTTC
cdr3_aa: CASSAQAQETQYF

v_call: TRBV7-2
d_call: .
clone_size: .
j_call: TRBJ1-1
cdr3_nt: TGTGCCAGCAGCTTAACTGTGGGCATGAACACTGAAGCTTTCTTT
cdr3_aa: CASSLTVGMNTEAFF

v_call: TRBV7-2
d_call: TRBD2
clone_size: .
j_call: TRBJ2-3
cdr3_nt: TGTGCCAGCAGCTTGGCTAGCGGGGAAGTTGATACGCAGTATTTT
cdr3_aa: CASSLASGEVDTQYF

v_call: TRBV6-2/TRBV6-3
d_call: .
clone_size: .
j_call: TRBJ1-5
cdr3_nt: TGTGCCAGCAGTTACGAAGGCAGGGCACACCAGCCCCAGCATTTT
cdr3_aa: CASSYEGRAHQPQHF

v_call: TRBV21-1
d_call: .
clone_size: .
j_call: TRBJ1-3
cdr3_nt: TGTGCCAGCAGCATTCCGACAGGGGACCACGGAAACACCATATATTTT
cdr3_aa: CASSIPTGDHGNTIYF

v_call: TRBV7-9
d_call: TRBD1
clone_size: .
j_call: TRBJ2-7
cdr3_nt: TGTGCCAGCAGCTTAAAGACAGGGGGCCGATACGAGCAGTACTTC
cdr3_aa: CASSLKTGGRYEQYF

v_call: TRBV30
d_call: .
clone_size: once
j_call: TRBJ1-2
cdr3_nt: TGTGCCTGGGATAGTCCCTATGGCTACACCTTC
cdr3_aa: CAWDSPYGYTF

v_call: TRBV5-6
d_call: TRBD2
clone_size: few
j_call: TRBJ2-1
cdr3_nt: TGTGCCAGCAGCCGACTAGCGGGAGAGTGGGGTGAGCAGTTCTTC
cdr3_aa: CASSRLAGEWGEQFF

v_call: TRBV5-4
d_call: TRBD1
clone_size: .
j_call: TRBJ2-5
cdr3_nt: TGTGCCAGCAGCACGGGACAGAGACAAGAGACCCAGTACTTC
cdr3_aa: CASSTGQRQETQYF

v_call: TRBV11-2
d_call: .
clone_size: .
j_call: TRBJ1-4
cdr3_nt: TGTGCCAGCAGCTTAGAGGCTAGGGGAGGAAAACTGTTTTTT
cdr3_aa: CASSLEARGGKLFF

v_call: TRBV3-1/TRBV3-2
d_call: .
clone_size: .
j_call: TRBJ1-5
cdr3_nt: TGTGCCAGCAGCCAAGGTCACGGGTCTCGGCCCAGAAAAAATCAGCCCCAGCATTTT
cdr3_aa: CASSQGHGSRPRKNQPQHF

v_call: TRBV5-1
d_call: .
clone_size: .
j_call: TRBJ2-7
cdr3_nt: TGCGCCAGCAGCCCTGCGGGGGCTCGGGGCGAGCAGTACTTC
cdr3_aa: CASSPAGARGEQYF

v_call: TRBV5-6
d_call: .
clone_size: .
j_call: TRBJ2-2
cdr3_nt: TGTGCCAGCAGCTTAATTCGGACAGACATCGGGGAGCTGTTTTTT
cdr3_aa: CASSLIRTDIGELFF